The rows below give T cell receptor beta chains drawn from one sample of a study of T-cell memory formation after mild COVID-19. Each CDR3 protein is one row after TCRdb ran MiXCR on the 5' RACE reads. The sample gives 120,000 to 150,000 distinct CDR3 sequences, roughly 19% of which show up once; 2% to 2.5% is in the top ten. The specimen sequenced was PBMCs or a T cell subset sorted from them (not recorded which). Receptors originate from an adult woman who had mild COVID-19 (a few samples of this study predate the infection). Cell type and time point are not known. The CDR3 runs from the conserved cysteine through the conserved F or W. The D gene is left open where the match is weak. Some rows have no size entry. The others give once, few or many, or a class for an expanded clone.

j_call: TRBJ2-7; v_call: TRBV19; clone_size: NA; d_call: NA; cdr3_aa: CATRESGEAPYEQYF; cdr3_nt: TGTGCCACCCGGGAATCCGGGGAAGCCCCCTACGAGCAGTACTTC
j_call: TRBJ1-6; v_call: TRBV7-8; clone_size: few; d_call: NA; cdr3_aa: CASSPRGPGSPLHF; cdr3_nt: TGTGCCAGCAGCCCGCGGGGTCCGGGGTCACCCCTCCACTTT
j_call: TRBJ2-7; v_call: TRBV5-6; clone_size: few; d_call: TRBD1; cdr3_aa: CASSLDGTALEQYF; cdr3_nt: TGTGCCAGCAGCTTGGACGGGACAGCTCTCGAGCAGTACTTC
j_call: TRBJ1-2; v_call: TRBV5-1; clone_size: NA; d_call: NA; cdr3_aa: CASSLDTFYGYTF; cdr3_nt: TGCGCCAGCAGCTTGGACACCTTCTATGGCTACACCTTC
j_call: TRBJ2-1; v_call: TRBV5-6; clone_size: NA; d_call: TRBD1; cdr3_aa: CASSLGSAGGWEQFF; cdr3_nt: TGTGCCAGCAGCTTGGGGTCAGCAGGGGGCTGGGAGCAGTTCTTC
j_call: TRBJ2-7; v_call: TRBV29-1; clone_size: NA; d_call: TRBD1; cdr3_aa: CSGGTGPYEQYF; cdr3_nt: TGCAGCGGGGGGACAGGTCCATACGAGCAGTACTTC
j_call: TRBJ2-7; v_call: TRBV9; clone_size: NA; d_call: NA; cdr3_aa: CASSFSLGGYEQYF; cdr3_nt: TGTGCCAGCAGCTTCTCTTTAGGGGGCTACGAGCAGTACTTC
j_call: TRBJ1-2; v_call: TRBV30; clone_size: NA; d_call: NA; cdr3_aa: CAWSVNYGYTF; cdr3_nt: TGTGCCTGGAGTGTAAACTATGGCTACACCTTC
j_call: TRBJ2-7; v_call: TRBV18; clone_size: NA; d_call: TRBD2; cdr3_aa: CASSPQGGDEQYF; cdr3_nt: TGTGCCAGCTCACCACAGGGAGGGGACGAGCAGTACTTC
j_call: TRBJ2-2; v_call: TRBV21-1; clone_size: NA; d_call: NA; cdr3_aa: CASRLLAGKNTGELFF; cdr3_nt: TGTGCCAGCAGGCTACTAGCGGGAAAGAACACCGGGGAGCTGTTTTTT
j_call: TRBJ2-7; v_call: TRBV20-1; clone_size: NA; d_call: TRBD2; cdr3_aa: CSASRGGGPPNEQYF; cdr3_nt: TGCAGTGCTAGTCGAGGCGGGGGGCCTCCTAACGAGCAGTACTTC
j_call: TRBJ2-2; v_call: TRBV4-1; clone_size: few; d_call: NA; cdr3_aa: CASSQGRAYSTGELFF; cdr3_nt: TGCGCCAGCAGCCAAGGCAGGGCGTACAGCACCGGGGAGCTGTTTTTT
j_call: TRBJ1-5; v_call: TRBV20-1; clone_size: few; d_call: NA; cdr3_aa: CSAASGTPNQPQHF; cdr3_nt: TGCAGTGCAGCCTCCGGGACACCGAATCAGCCCCAGCATTTT
j_call: TRBJ2-5; v_call: TRBV2; clone_size: NA; d_call: TRBD2; cdr3_aa: CASSARLAGKETQYF; cdr3_nt: TGTGCCAGCAGTGCTCGACTAGCGGGAAAAGAGACCCAGTACTTC
j_call: TRBJ2-3; v_call: TRBV29-1; clone_size: NA; d_call: NA; cdr3_aa: CSVEEPPRDTQYF; cdr3_nt: TGCAGCGTTGAGGAACCACCTAGGGATACGCAGTATTTT
j_call: TRBJ1-1; v_call: TRBV7-9; clone_size: few; d_call: NA; cdr3_aa: CASSLRGAGTEAFF; cdr3_nt: TGTGCCAGCAGCTTAAGGGGGGCTGGCACTGAAGCTTTCTTT
j_call: TRBJ2-3; v_call: TRBV25-1; clone_size: NA; d_call: TRBD2; cdr3_aa: CASSEGAGAVDTQYF; cdr3_nt: TGTGCCAGCAGTGAGGGAGCGGGAGCCGTAGATACGCAGTATTTT
j_call: TRBJ2-1; v_call: TRBV9; clone_size: NA; d_call: NA; cdr3_aa: CASSPAVGSEQFF; cdr3_nt: TGTGCCAGCAGCCCAGCAGTAGGGTCTGAGCAGTTCTTC
j_call: TRBJ2-1; v_call: TRBV9; clone_size: few; d_call: NA; cdr3_aa: CASSVEPLPYNEQFF; cdr3_nt: TGTGCCAGCAGCGTAGAACCACTCCCCTACAATGAGCAGTTCTTC
j_call: TRBJ2-5; v_call: TRBV10-2; clone_size: NA; d_call: NA; cdr3_aa: CASGQQETQYF; cdr3_nt: TGCGCCAGCGGCCAACAAGAGACCCAGTACTTC
j_call: TRBJ2-5; v_call: TRBV4-2; clone_size: few; d_call: NA; cdr3_aa: CASSQGRGETQYF; cdr3_nt: TGTGCCAGCAGCCAAGGCCGGGGAGAGACCCAGTACTTC
j_call: TRBJ2-5; v_call: TRBV5-1; clone_size: NA; d_call: NA; cdr3_aa: CASSWETVYQETQYF; cdr3_nt: TGCGCCAGCAGCTGGGAGACAGTGTACCAAGAGACCCAGTACTTC
j_call: TRBJ2-2; v_call: TRBV7-8; clone_size: few; d_call: NA; cdr3_aa: CASSQARTGELFF; cdr3_nt: TGTGCCAGCAGCCAAGCACGGACCGGGGAGCTGTTTTTT
j_call: TRBJ2-2; v_call: TRBV12-3/TRBV12-4; clone_size: many; d_call: NA; cdr3_aa: CAIQSKGVRGFRGELFF; cdr3_nt: TGTGCCATCCAATCCAAGGGAGTCCGGGGGTTCCGCGGGGAGCTGTTTTTT
j_call: TRBJ2-1; v_call: TRBV30; clone_size: few; d_call: NA; cdr3_aa: CAWSVTVEQFF; cdr3_nt: TGTGCCTGGAGTGTAACAGTTGAGCAGTTCTTC
j_call: TRBJ2-2; v_call: TRBV20-1; clone_size: NA; d_call: TRBD2; cdr3_aa: CSARVGLAGANTGELFF; cdr3_nt: TGCAGTGCTAGAGTCGGACTAGCGGGAGCGAACACCGGGGAGCTGTTTTTT
j_call: TRBJ2-7; v_call: TRBV29-1; clone_size: NA; d_call: TRBD1; cdr3_aa: CSVTEGAGGNYEQYF; cdr3_nt: TGCAGCGTTACCGAAGGAGCAGGGGGAAACTACGAGCAGTACTTC
j_call: TRBJ2-7; v_call: TRBV29-1; clone_size: few; d_call: NA; cdr3_aa: CSVSEVYEQYF; cdr3_nt: TGCAGCGTTTCGGAGGTCTACGAGCAGTACTTC
j_call: TRBJ1-6; v_call: TRBV18; clone_size: NA; d_call: TRBD1; cdr3_aa: CASSPGAGQHNSPLHF; cdr3_nt: TGTGCCAGCTCACCAGGCGCGGGACAGCATAATTCACCCCTCCACTTT
j_call: TRBJ2-3; v_call: TRBV7-9; clone_size: NA; d_call: TRBD1; cdr3_aa: CASSLGTGGSTDTQYF; cdr3_nt: TGTGCCAGCAGCTTAGGGACAGGCGGGAGCACAGATACGCAGTATTTT